This T cell receptor beta chain was identified in a study of early T cells in non-severe SARS-CoV-2 infection. On the study more broadly: Unpaired chains resulted from sequencing bulk RNA of unsorted whole blood. Study outcomes and limitations: A preference for anti-spike CD8 responses marked VDJdb matching, which missed private and CD4 specificities.

To note about this clonotype: The antigen is not known.

Unmatched junction bases numbered 11, after V lost 10 bases and J lost 6 bases. CDR1 and CDR2 (germline): MDHEN, SYDVKM. This CDR3 spans 13 amino acids. TCRdb ran MiXCR on the 5' RACE reads and lists one entry per CDR3 protein. There are around 26,000 distinct CDR3 sequences in the sample; around 4% occur only once, and more than 9.5% lies in the top ten. The sequence derives from an adult who was a healthcare worker with PCR-confirmed SARS-CoV-2 infection or an uninfected control (not recorded which). Sequencing was performed on whole blood. J is TRBJ2-7 and V is TRBV28; TRBD1 matches 8 bases. In DNA form, the CDR3 reads TGTGCCACCAACAAACAGGGGGAGGCCGAGCAGTACTTC. Residues: CATNKQGEAEQYF.